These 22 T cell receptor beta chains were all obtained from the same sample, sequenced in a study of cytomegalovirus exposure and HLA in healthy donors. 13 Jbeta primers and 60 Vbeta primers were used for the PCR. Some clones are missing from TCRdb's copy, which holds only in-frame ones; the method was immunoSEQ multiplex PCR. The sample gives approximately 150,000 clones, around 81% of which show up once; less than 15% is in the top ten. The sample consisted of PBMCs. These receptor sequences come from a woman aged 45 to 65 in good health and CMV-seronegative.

CDR3 protein: CASSFRGGLGETQYF. In nucleotides, the CDR3 is TGTGCCAGCAGCTTCCGCGGGGGGCTCGGGGAGACCCAGTACTTC. The chain employs TRBV11-2 and TRBJ2-5; 8 bases map to TRBD2. V was clipped by 3 bases and J by 5 bases; unmatched bases: 8. Germline values: CDR1 SGHAT, CDR2 FQNNGV. The CDR3 has 15 residues.

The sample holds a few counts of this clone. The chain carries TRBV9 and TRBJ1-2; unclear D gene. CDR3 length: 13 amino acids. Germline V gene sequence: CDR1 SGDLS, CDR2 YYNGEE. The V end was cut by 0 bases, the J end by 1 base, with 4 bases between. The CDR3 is CASSVAYNYGYTF. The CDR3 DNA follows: TGTGCCAGCAGCGTAGCCTATAACTATGGCTACACCTTC.

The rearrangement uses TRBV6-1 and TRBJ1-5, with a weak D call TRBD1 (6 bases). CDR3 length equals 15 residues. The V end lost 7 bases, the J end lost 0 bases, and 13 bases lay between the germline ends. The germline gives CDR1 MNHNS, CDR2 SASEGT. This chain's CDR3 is CASNRDIYSNQPQHF. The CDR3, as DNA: TGTGCCAGCAACCGGGACATTTATAGCAATCAGCCCCAGCATTTT.

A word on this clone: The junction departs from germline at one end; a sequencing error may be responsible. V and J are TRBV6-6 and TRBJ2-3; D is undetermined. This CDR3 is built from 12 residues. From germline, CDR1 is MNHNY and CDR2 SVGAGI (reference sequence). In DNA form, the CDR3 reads TGTGCCAGCACCTTAGACGGAGATACGCGGTATTTT. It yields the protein CASTLDGDTRYF.

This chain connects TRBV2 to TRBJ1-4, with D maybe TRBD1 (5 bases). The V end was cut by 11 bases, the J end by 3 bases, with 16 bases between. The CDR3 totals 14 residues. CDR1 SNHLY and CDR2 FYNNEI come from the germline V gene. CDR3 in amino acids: CAGSPGAANEKLFF. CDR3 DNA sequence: TGTGCCGGTAGCCCTGGGGCAGCTAATGAAAAACTGTTTTTT. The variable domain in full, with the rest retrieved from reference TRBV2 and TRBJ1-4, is EPEVTQTPSHQVTQMGQEVILRCVPISNHLYFYWYRQILGQKVEFLVSFYNNEISEKSEIFDDQFSVERPDGSNFTLKIRSTKLEDSAMYFCAGSPGAANEKLFFGSGTQLSVL.

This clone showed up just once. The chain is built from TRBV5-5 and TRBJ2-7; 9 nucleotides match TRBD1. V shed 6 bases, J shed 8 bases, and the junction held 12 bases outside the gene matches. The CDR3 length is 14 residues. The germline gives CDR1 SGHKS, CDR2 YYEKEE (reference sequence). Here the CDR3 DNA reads TGTGCCAGCACTCCGGGACAGGGTGTGTGGAAGCAGTACTTC. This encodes CASTPGQGVWKQYF.

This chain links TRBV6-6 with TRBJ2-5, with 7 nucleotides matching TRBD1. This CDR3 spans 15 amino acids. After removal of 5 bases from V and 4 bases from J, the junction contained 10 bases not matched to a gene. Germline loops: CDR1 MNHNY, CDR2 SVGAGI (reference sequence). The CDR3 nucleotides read TGTGCCAGCAGTCCCCCGGGACAGAACGGAGAGACCCAGTACTTC. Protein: CASSPPGQNGETQYF.

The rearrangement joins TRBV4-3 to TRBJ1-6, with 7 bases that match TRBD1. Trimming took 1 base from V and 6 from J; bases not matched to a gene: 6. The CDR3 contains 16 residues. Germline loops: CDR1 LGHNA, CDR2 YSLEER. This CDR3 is CASSQASTGVNSPLHF. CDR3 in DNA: TGCGCCAGCAGCCAAGCCTCAACAGGGGTTAATTCACCCCTCCACTTT.

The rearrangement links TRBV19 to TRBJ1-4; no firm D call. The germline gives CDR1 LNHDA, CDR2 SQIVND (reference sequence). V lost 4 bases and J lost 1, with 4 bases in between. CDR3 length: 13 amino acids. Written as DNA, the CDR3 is TGTGCCAGTAGTACCCGAACTAATGAAAAACTGTTTTTT. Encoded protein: CASSTRTNEKLFF.

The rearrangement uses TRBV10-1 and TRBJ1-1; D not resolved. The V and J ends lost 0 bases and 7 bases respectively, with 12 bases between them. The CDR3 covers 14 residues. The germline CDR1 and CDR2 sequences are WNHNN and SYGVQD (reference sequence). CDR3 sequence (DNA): TGCGCCAGCAGTGAGTCCGGGTTTGAGGGTGAAGCTTTCTTT. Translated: CASSESGFEGEAFF.

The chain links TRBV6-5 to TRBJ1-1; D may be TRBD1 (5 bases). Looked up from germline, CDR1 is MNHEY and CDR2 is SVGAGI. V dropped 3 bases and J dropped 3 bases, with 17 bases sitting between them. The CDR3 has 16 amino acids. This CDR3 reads CASSYQGSGAHTEAFF. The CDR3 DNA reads TGTGCCAGCAGTTATCAAGGGAGCGGGGCTCACACTGAAGCTTTCTTT.

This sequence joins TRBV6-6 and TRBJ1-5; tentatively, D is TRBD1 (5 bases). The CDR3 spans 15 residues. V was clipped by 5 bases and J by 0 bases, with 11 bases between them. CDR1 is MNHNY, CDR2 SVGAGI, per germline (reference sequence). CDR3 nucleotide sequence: TGTGCCAGCAGTGGAGACAGCGATAGCAATCAGCCCCAGCATTTT. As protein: CASSGDSDSNQPQHF.

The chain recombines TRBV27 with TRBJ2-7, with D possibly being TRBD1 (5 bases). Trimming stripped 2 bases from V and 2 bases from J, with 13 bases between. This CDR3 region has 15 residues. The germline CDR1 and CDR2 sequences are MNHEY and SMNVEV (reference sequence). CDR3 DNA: TGTGCCAGCAGTTTACTCCAGGGTAATCCCTACGAGCAGTACTTC. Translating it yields CASSLLQGNPYEQYF.

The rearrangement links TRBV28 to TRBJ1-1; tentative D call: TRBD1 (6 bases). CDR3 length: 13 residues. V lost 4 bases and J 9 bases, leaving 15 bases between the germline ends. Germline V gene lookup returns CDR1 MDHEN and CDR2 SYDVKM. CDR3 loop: CASSSPTGQKAFF. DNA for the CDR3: TGTGCCAGCAGTTCCCCCACAGGGCAGAAAGCTTTCTTT.

The CDR3 loop reads CASSPGTGLYSNQPQHF. DNA for the CDR3: TGTGCCAGCAGTCCTGGGACAGGTCTTTATAGCAATCAGCCCCAGCATTTT. This sequence joins TRBV27 and TRBJ1-5; 8 bases align to TRBD1. Germline values: CDR1 MNHEY, CDR2 SMNVEV (reference sequence). The CDR3 covers 17 residues. J lost 0 bases, V lost 5 bases, and 9 bases had no gene match.

The CDR3 DNA reads TGTGCCAGCAGGCAACTAGCGGGAGACGGCGAGCAGTACTTC. It translates to CASRQLAGDGEQYF. This chain links TRBV5-6 with TRBJ2-7; the match to TRBD2 covers 11 bases. V dropped 5 bases and J dropped 6; count of bases not matched to a gene: 7. CDR1 is SGHDT, CDR2 YYEEEE, per germline. There are 14 residues in the CDR3.

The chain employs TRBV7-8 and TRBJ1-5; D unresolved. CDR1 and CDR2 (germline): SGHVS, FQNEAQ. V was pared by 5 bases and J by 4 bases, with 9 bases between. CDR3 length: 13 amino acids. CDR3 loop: CASSPRQNQPQHF. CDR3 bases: TGTGCCAGCAGCCCTCGCCAGAATCAGCCCCAGCATTTT.

CDR3 in amino acids: CASTVRDRGFYEQYF. The CDR3 nucleotides read TGTGCCAGCACCGTCCGGGACAGGGGCTTCTACGAGCAGTACTTC. The chain links TRBV6-5 to TRBJ2-7; TRBD1 aligns across 10 bases. This CDR3 has 15 residues. The V segment lost 7 bases and the J segment 3 bases; nucleotides outside the gene matches: 9. Germline V CDR1 and CDR2: MNHEY, SVGAGI.

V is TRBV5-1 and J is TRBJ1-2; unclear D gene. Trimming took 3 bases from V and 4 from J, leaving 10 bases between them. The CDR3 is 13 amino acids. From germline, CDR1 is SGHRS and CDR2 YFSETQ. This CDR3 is CASSSGSRYGYTF. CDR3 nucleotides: TGCGCCAGCAGCTCCGGGTCTCGCTATGGCTACACCTTC.

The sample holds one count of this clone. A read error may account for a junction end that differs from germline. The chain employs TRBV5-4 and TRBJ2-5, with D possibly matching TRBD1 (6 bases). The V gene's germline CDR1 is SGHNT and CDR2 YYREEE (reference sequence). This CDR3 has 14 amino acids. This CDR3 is CASSPDRSQEAQYF. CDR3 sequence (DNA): TGTGCCAGCAGCCCCGACAGGAGCCAAGAGGCCCAGTACTTC. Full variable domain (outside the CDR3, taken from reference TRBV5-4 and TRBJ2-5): ETGVTQSPTHLIKTRGQQVTLRCSSQSGHNTVSWYQQALGQGPQFIFQYYREEENGRGNFPPRFSGLQFPNYSSELNVNALELDDSALYLCASSPDRSQEAQYFGPGTRLLVL.

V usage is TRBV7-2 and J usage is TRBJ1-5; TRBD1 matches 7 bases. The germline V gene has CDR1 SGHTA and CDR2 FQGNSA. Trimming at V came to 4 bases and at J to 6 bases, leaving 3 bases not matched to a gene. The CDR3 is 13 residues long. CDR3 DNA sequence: TGTGCCAGCAGCTCGCAGGGGGGTCAGCCCCAGCATTTT. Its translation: CASSSQGGQPQHF.

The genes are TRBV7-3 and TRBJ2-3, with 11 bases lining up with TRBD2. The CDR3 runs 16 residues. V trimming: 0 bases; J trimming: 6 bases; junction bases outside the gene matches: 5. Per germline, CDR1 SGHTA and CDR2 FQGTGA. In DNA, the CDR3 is TGTGCCAGCAGCTTAACCGTAGCGGGGGGGAGGGATACGCAGTATTTT. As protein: CASSLTVAGGRDTQYF.